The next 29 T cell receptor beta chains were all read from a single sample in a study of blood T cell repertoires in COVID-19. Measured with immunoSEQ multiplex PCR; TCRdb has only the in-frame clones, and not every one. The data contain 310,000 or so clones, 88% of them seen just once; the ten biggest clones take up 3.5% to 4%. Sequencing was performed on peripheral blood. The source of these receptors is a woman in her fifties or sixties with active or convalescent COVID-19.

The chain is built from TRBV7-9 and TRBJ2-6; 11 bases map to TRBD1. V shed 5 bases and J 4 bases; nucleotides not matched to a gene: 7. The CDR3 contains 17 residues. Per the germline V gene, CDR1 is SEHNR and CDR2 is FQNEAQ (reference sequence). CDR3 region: CASSPGQGAGGANVLTF. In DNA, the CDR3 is TGTGCCAGCAGCCCTGGACAGGGGGCGGGAGGGGCCAACGTCCTGACTTTC.

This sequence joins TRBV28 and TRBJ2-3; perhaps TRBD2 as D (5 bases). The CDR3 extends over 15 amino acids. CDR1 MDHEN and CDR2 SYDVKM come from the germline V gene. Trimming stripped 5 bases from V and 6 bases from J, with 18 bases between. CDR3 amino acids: CASSPNPGNGDTQYF. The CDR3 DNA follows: TGTGCCAGCAGTCCGAATCCGGGGAATGGGGATACGCAGTATTTT.

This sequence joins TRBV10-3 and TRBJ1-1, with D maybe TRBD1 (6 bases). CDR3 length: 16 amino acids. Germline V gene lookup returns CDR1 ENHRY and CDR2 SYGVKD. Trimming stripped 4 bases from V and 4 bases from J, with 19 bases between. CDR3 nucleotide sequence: TGTGCCATCAGTGGGGGTGGGGGGGCTTCCTCCACTGAAGCTTTCTTT. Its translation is CAISGGGGASSTEAFF.

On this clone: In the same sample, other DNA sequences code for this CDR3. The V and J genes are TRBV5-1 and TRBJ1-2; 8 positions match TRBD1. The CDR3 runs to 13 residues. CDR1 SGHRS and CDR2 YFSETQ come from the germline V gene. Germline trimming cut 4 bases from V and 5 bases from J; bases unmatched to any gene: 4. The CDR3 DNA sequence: TGCGCCAGCAGCCCGGACAGGGATTATGGCTACACCTTC. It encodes CASSPDRDYGYTF.

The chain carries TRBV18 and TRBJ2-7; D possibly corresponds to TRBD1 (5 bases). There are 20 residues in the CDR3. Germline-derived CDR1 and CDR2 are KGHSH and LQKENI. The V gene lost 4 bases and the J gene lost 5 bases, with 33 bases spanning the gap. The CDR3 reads CASSLRTISPTSLDVHEQYF. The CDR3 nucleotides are TGTGCCAGCTCACTACGGACAATTTCCCCCACCTCTTTAGACGTCCACGAGCAGTACTTC.

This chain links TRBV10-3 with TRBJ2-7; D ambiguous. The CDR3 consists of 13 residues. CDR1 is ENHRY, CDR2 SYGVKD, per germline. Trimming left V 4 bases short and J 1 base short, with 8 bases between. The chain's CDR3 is CAISVTGSYEQYF. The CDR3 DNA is TGTGCCATCAGTGTAACCGGGTCCTACGAGCAGTACTTC.

CDR3 loop: CATSDGLAGGQETQYF. DNA of the CDR3: TGTGCCACCAGCGACGGACTAGCGGGAGGGCAAGAGACCCAGTACTTC. J is TRBJ2-5 and V is TRBV15; 15 nucleotides line up with TRBD2. Germline V gene sequence: CDR1 LNHNV, CDR2 YYDKDF (reference sequence). V trimming: 5 bases; J trimming: 2 bases; junction bases outside the gene matches: 3. The CDR3 length is 16 residues.

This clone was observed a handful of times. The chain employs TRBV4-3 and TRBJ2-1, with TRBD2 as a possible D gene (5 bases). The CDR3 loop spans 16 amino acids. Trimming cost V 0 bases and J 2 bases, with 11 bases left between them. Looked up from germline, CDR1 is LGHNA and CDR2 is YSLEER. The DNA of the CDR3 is TGCGCCAGCAGCCAAGATCTCAGCGGTACCTACAATGAGCAGTTCTTC. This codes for CASSQDLSGTYNEQFF.

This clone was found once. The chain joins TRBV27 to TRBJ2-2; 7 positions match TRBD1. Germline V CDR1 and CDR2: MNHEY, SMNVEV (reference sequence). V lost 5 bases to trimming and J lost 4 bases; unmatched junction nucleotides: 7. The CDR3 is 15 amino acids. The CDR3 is CASSNRGSITGELFF. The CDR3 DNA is TGTGCCAGCAGTAACAGGGGATCAATCACCGGGGAGCTGTTTTTT.

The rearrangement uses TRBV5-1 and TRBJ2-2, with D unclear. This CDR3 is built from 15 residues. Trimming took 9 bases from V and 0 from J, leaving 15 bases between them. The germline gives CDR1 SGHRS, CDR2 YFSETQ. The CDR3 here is CATAPGQPNTGELFF. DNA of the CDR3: TGCGCCACCGCCCCTGGGCAGCCGAACACCGGGGAGCTGTTTTTT.

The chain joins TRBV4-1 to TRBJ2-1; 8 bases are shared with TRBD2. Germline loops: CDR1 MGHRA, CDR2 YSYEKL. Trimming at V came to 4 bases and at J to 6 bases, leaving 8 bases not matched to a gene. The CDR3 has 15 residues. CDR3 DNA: TGCGCCAGCAGCCCCCCAAGCGGGAGTCTCAATGAGCAGTTCTTC. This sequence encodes CASSPPSGSLNEQFF.

In DNA form, the CDR3 reads TGTGCCAGCAGCCCCCTAGTAGCGGATACGCAGTATTTT. It yields the protein CASSPLVADTQYF. The chain uses TRBV4-2 and TRBJ2-3; possibly TRBD2 for D (5 bases). The V gene lost 4 bases and the J gene lost 6 bases, with 11 bases spanning the gap. The CDR3 is 13 residues long. Germline values: CDR1 LGHNA, CDR2 YNFKEQ.

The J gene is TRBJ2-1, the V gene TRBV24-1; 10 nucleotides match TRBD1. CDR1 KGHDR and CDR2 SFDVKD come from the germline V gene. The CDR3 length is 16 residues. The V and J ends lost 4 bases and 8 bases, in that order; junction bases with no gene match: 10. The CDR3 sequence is CATSDPGQGRTHEQFF. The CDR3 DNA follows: TGTGCCACCAGTGACCCGGGACAGGGGCGTACCCATGAGCAGTTCTTC.

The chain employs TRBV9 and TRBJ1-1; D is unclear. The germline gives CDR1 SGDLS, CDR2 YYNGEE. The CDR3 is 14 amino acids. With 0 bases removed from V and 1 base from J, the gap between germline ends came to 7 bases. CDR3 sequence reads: CASSVGGENTEAFF. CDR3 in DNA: TGTGCCAGCAGCGTAGGAGGAGAGAACACTGAAGCTTTCTTT.

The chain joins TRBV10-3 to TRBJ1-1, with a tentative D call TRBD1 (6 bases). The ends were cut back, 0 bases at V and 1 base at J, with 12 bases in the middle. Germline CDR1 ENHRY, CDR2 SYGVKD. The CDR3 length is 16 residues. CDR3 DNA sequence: TGTGCCATCAGTGAGTCCTGGGGGCAGGGGAACACTGAAGCTTTCTTT. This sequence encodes CAISESWGQGNTEAFF.

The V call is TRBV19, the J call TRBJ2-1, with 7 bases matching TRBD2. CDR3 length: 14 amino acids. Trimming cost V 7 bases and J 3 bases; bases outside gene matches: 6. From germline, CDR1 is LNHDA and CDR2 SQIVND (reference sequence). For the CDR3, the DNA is TGTGCCAGTAAGGCGGGGGTTAGCTACAATGAGCAGTTCTTC. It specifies CASKAGVSYNEQFF.

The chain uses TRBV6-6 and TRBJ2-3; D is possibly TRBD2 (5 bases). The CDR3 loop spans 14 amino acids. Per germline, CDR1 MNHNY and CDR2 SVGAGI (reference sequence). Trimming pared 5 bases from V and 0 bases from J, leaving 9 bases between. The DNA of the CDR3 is TGTGCCAGCAGTGTAGCGCTTAGCACAGATACGCAGTATTTT. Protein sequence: CASSVALSTDTQYF.

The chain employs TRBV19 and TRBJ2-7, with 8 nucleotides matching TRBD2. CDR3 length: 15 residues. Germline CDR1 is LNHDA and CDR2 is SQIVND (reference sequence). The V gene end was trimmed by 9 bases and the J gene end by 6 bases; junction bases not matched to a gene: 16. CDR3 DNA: TGTGCCAGCAGCCTCGACTCAGCGGGAGCCGCCGAGCAGTACTTC. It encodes CASSLDSAGAAEQYF.

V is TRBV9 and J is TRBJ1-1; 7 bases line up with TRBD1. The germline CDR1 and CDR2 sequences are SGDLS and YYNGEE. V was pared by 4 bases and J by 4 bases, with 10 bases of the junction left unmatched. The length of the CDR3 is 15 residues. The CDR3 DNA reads TGTGCCAGCAGCCCTCACCCTTCAGGGGGCACTGAAGCTTTCTTT. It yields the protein CASSPHPSGGTEAFF. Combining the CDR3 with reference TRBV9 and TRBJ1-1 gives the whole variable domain DSGVTQTPKHLITATGQRVTLRCSPRSGDLSVYWYQQSLDQGLQFLIQYYNGEERAKGNILERFSAQQFPDLHSELNLSSLELGDSALYFCASSPHPSGGTEAFFGQGTRLTVV.

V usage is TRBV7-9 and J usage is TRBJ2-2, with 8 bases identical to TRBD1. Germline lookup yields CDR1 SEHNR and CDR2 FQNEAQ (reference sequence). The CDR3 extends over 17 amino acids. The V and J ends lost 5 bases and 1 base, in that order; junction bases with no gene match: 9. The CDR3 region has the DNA TGTGCCAGCAGCCACACCCCCGGGACAGGGAACACCGGGGAGCTGTTTTTT. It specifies CASSHTPGTGNTGELFF.

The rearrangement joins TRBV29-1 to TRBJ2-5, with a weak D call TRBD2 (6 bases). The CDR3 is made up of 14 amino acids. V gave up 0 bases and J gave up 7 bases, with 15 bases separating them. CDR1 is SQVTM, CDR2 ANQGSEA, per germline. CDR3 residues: CSVEDRGAEGTQYF. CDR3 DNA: TGCAGCGTTGAAGATCGGGGTGCGGAGGGGACCCAGTACTTC.

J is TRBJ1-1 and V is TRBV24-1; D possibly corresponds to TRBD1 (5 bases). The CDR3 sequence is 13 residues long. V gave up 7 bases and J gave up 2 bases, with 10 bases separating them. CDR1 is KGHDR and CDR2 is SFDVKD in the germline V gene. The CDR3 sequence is CATRGQGNTEAFF. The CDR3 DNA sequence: TGTGCCACCAGGGGGCAGGGCAACACTGAAGCTTTCTTT.

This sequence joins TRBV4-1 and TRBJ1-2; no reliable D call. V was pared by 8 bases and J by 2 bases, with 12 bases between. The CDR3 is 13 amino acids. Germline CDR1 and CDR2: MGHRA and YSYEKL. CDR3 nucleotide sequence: TGCGCCAGCGGAACAAGAGGAAACTATGGCTACACCTTC. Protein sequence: CASGTRGNYGYTF.

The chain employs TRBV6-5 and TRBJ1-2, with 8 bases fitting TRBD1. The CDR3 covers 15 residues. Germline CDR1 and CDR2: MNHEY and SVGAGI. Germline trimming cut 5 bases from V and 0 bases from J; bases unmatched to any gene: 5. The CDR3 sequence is CASSRRDRSNYGYTF. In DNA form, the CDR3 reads TGTGCCAGCAGTCGGAGGGACAGGTCTAACTATGGCTACACCTTC.

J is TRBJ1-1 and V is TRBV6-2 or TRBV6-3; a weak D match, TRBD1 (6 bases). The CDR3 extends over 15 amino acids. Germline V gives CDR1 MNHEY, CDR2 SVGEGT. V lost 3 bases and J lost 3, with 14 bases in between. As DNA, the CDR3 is TGTGCCAGCAGTTATGGGCGGACAGATCACACTGAAGCTTTCTTT. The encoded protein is CASSYGRTDHTEAFF.

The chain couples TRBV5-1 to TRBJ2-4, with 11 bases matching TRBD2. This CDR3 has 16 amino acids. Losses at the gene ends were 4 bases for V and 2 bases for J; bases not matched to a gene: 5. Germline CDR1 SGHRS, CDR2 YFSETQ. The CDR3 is CASSPTSGASKNIQYF. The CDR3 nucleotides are TGCGCCAGCAGCCCGACTAGCGGGGCATCCAAAAACATTCAGTACTTC.

DNA of the CDR3: TGTGCCAGCAGCTTGGCGGGCGCAGGGCGCCGCTATGGCTACACCTTC. Protein: CASSLAGAGRRYGYTF. V gene TRBV5-4 combines with J gene TRBJ1-2, with D perhaps matching TRBD1 (5 bases). The germline V and J ends were trimmed by 0 bases and 4 bases, with 16 bases remaining between them. The CDR3 consists of 16 residues. Per the germline V gene, CDR1 is SGHNT and CDR2 is YYREEE (reference sequence).

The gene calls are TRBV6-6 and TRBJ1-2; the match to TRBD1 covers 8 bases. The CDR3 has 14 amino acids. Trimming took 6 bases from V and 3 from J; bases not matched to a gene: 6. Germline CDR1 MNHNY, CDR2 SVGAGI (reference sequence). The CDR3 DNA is TGTGCCAGCAGAAGAACGACAGGGGACTATGGCTACACCTTC. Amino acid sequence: CASRRTTGDYGYTF.

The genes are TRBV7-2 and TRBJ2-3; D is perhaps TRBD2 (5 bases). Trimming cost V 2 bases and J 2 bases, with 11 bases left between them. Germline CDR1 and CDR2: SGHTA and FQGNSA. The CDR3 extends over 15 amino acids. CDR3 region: CASSLWASPTDTQYF. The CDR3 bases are TGTGCCAGCAGCTTATGGGCTAGCCCCACAGATACGCAGTATTTT.